A single T cell receptor beta chain is shown here with its context. What it recognizes is unknown. Primers used in a second PCR of about 7 to 11 cycles were a sample-barcoded 5' primer and a J-beta primer mix. Every sample produced at least 2.5 million CDR3-containing paired-end reads. Each CDR3 protein is one row after TCRdb ran MiXCR on the 5' RACE reads. The sample contains about 1.4 million distinct CDR3 sequences, around 59% of which appear only once. Germline loops: CDR1 MNHEY, CDR2 SMNVEV (reference sequence). This CDR3 has 11 residues. Trimming cost V 11 bases and J 5 bases, with 7 bases left between them. This sample is part of a study of blood T cells in healthy people across ages. The study, taken as a whole, reports: Possibly, changes in expanded clonotypes were confounded because donor CMV status was unknown.

The sequencing sample was made of blood. The TCR sequence derives from a man aged 18 to 30 in good health. V gene TRBV27 combines with J gene TRBJ2-6; no clear D. The CDR3: CASARANVLTF. The DNA for the CDR3 is TGTGCCTCCGCCCGGGCCAACGTCCTGACTTTC.